The clone carrying this T cell receptor beta chain has just one count. Its matching antigen is unknown. The data were produced by immunoSEQ multiplex PCR, yet TCRdb's version contains in-frame clones alone and is incomplete. This repertoire shows about 35,000 clones, 93% found once; its top ten account for about 20%. This sample was taken from a study of graft-versus-host responses after intestinal transplantation. Overall study context: Each recipient received anti-thymocyte globulin induction, then tacrolimus and steroids for three to four years.

Study results and caveats: Some patients had graft-donor T cell macrochimerism. In their allografts, the ratios of graft-versus-host to host-versus-graft T cell clones were high. Peak GvH clone levels in circulation were associated with early post-transplant HvG declines.

There are 14 residues in the CDR3. Germline CDR1 SGDLS, CDR2 YYNGEE. V was cut by 4 bases and J by 5 bases, with 13 bases left in between. This sequence originates from a human donor who was the organ donor for an intestinal transplant. Source: unstimulated CD8+ T cells sorted from spleen or lymph node cells, taken before transplant. V is TRBV9 and J is TRBJ1-5; tentative D call: TRBD1 (5 bases). The DNA for the CDR3 is TGTGCCAGCAGCTCACGAGGGGTGGATCAGCCCCAGCATTTT. Encoded protein: CASSSRGVDQPQHF.